Given below is one T cell receptor (beta chain) in context. The data stem from a study of OX40 agonist ivuxolimab in advanced cancers. Measured with immunoSEQ multiplex PCR; TCRdb has only the in-frame clones, and not every one. The data contain roughly 92,000 clones, 92% of them singletons. Germline lookup yields CDR1 MNHEY and CDR2 SMNVEV (reference sequence). V was pared by 3 bases and J by 2 bases, with 5 bases between. The CDR3 is 13 residues long. Sequenced material: CD4+ or CD8+ T cells sorted from blood, taken in a trial of the OX40 agonist ivuxolimab. V and J are TRBV27 and TRBJ2-1, with D unresolved. This receptor was taken from an adult with an advanced solid tumor such as melanoma, head and neck, liver or kidney cancer. The CDR3 nucleotides read TGTGCCAGCAGTTTCGTCGCCTACAATGAGCAGTTCTTC. Protein sequence: CASSFVAYNEQFF.